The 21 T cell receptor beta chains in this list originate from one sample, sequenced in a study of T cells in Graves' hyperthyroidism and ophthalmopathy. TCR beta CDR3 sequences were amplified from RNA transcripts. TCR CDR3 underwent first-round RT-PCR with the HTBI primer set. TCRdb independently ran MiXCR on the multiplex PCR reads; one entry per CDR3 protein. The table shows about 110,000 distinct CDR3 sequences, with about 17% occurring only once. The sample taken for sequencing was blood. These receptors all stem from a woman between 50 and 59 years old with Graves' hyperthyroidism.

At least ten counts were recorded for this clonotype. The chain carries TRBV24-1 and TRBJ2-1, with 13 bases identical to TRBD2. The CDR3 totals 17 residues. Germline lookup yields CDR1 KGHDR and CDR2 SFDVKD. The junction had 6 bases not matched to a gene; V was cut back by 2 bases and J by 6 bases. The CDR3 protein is CATSDSITSGRVNEQFF. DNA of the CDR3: TGTGCCACCAGTGATTCCATAACTAGCGGGAGGGTCAATGAGCAGTTCTTC.

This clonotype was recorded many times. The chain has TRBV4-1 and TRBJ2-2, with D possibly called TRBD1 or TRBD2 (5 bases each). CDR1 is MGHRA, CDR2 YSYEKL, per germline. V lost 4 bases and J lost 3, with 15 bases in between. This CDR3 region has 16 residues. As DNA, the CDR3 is TGCGCCAGCAGCCCGGGACGTTGGACGGACACCGGGGAGCTGTTTTTT. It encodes CASSPGRWTDTGELFF.

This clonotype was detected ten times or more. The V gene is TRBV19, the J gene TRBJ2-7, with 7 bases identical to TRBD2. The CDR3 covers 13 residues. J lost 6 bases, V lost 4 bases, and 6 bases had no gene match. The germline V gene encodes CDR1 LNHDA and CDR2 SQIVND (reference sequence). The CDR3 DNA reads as TGTGCCAGTAGTAGAACTAGCGTGGTCGAGCAGTACTTC. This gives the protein CASSRTSVVEQYF.

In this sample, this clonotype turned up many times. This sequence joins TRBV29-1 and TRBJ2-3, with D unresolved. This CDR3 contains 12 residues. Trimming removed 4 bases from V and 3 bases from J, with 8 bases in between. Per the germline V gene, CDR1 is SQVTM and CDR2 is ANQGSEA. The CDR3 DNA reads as TGCAGCGTTGCGCAGCGAACAGATACGCAGTATTTT. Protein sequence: CSVAQRTDTQYF.

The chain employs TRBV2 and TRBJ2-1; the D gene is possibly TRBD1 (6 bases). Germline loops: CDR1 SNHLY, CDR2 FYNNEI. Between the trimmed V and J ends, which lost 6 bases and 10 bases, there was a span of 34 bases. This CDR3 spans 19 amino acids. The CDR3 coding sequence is TGTGCCAGCAGAGCAAAAAGGAAGGCGACAGGAAAAACCGTGGGGGAGCAGTTCTTC. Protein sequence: CASRAKRKATGKTVGEQFF.

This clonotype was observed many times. In nucleotides, the CDR3 is TGTGCCAGCAGGGGACATGAGTCATACAATGAGCAGTTCTTC. It is translated as CASRGHESYNEQFF. The chain uses TRBV6-1 and TRBJ2-1; D may be TRBD1 (6 bases). The CDR3 covers 14 residues. Germline CDR1 MNHNS, CDR2 SASEGT. The V and J ends lost 6 bases and 4 bases respectively, with 13 bases between them.

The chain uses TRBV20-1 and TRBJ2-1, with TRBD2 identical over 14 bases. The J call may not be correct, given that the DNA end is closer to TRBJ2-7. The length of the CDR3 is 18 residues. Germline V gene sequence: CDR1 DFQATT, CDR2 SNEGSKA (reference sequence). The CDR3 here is CSADRPGTGTSGGNEQYF. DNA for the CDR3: TGCAGTGCTGATCGCCCCGGGACCGGGACTAGCGGGGGAAATGAGCAGTACTTC.

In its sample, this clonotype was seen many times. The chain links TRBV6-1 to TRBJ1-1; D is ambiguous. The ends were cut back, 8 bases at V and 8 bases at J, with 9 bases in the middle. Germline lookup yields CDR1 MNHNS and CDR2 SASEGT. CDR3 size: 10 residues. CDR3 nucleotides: TGTGCCAGCCGCAAAGGGGAAGCTTTCTTT. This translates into CASRKGEAFF.

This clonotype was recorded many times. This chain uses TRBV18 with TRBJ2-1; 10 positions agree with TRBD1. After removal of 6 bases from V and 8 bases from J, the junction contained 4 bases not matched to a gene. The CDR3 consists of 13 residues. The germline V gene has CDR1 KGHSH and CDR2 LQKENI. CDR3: CASSAGTGDEQFF. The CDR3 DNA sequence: TGTGCCAGCTCTGCCGGGACAGGGGATGAGCAGTTCTTC.

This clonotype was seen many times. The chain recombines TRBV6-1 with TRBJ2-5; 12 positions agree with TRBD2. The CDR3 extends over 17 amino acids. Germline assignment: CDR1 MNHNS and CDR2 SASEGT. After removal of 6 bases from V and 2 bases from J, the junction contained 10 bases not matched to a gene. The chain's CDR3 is CASSALAGGGLQETQYF. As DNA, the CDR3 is TGTGCCAGCAGCGCACTAGCGGGAGGAGGCTTGCAAGAGACCCAGTACTTC.

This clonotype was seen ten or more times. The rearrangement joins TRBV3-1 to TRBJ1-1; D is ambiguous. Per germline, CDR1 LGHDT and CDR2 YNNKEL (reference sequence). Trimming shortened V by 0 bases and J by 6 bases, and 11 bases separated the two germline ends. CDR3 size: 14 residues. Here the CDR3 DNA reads TGTGCCAGCAGCCAAGAAAACCTAAGGGCTGAAGCTTTCTTT. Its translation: CASSQENLRAEAFF.

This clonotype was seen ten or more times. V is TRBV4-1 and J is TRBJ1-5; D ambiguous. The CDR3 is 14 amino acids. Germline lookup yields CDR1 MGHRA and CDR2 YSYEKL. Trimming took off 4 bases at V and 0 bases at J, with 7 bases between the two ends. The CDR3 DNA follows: TGCGCCAGCAGCCCGGGATCTAGCAATCAGCCCCAGCATTTT. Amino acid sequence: CASSPGSSNQPQHF.

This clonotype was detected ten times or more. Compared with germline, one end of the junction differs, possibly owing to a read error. The CDR3 bases are TGTGCCAGCAGTGTCCCACGGGAGACCTTGAACGCTGAAGCTTTCTTT. Translation: CASSVPRETLNAEAFF. The chain employs TRBV2 and TRBJ1-1; D not resolved. Germline CDR1 SNHLY, CDR2 FYNNEI. CDR3 size: 16 residues.

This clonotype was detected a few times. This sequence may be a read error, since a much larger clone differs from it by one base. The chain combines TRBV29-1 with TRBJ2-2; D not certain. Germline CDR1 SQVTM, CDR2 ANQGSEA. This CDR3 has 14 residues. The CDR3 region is CNVVGSTNTGELFF. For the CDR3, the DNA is TGCAACGTTGTTGGAAGCACAAACACCGGGGAGCTGTTTTTT.

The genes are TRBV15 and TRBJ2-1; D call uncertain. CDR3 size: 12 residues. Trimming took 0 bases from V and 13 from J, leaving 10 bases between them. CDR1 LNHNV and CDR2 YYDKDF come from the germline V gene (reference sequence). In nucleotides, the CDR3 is TGTGCCACCAGCAGAGATCTCGAGAAACAGTTCTTC. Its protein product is CATSRDLEKQFF.

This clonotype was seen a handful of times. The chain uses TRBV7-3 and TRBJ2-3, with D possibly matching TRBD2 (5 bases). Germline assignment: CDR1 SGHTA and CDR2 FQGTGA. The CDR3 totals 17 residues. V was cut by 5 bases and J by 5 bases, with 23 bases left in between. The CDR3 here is CASSEKGRWEYGDTQYF. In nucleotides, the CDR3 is TGTGCCAGCAGCGAAAAGGGTCGGTGGGAGTACGGAGATACGCAGTATTTT.

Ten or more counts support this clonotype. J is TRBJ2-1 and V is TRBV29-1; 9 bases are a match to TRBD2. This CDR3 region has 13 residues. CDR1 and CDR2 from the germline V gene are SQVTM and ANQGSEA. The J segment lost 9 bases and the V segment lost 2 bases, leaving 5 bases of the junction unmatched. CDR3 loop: CSVEKREVSEQFF. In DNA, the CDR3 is TGCAGCGTTGAAAAGCGGGAGGTGAGTGAGCAGTTCTTC.

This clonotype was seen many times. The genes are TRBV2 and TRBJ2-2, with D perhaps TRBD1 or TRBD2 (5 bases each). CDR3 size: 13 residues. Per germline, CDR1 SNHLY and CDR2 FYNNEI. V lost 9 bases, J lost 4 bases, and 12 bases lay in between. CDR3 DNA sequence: TGTGCCAGTTCGGGACGCACCACCGGGGAGCTGTTTTTT. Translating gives CASSGRTTGELFF.

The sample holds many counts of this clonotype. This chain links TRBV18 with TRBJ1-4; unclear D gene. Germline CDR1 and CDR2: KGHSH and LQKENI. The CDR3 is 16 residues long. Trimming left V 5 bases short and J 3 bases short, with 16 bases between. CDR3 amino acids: CASSIHMASANEKLFF. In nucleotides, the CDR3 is TGTGCCAGCTCAATCCACATGGCGTCCGCTAATGAAAAACTGTTTTTT.

CDR3 region: CASSLVPAAGWETQYF. The DNA for the CDR3 is TGTGCCAGCAGCTTAGTCCCCGCGGCAGGGTGGGAGACCCAGTACTTC. V usage is TRBV11-2 and J usage is TRBJ2-5, with D perhaps matching TRBD1 (5 bases). CDR1 and CDR2 from the germline V gene are SGHAT and FQNNGV. This CDR3 spans 16 amino acids. The V gene lost 1 base and the J gene lost 5 bases, with 17 bases spanning the gap.

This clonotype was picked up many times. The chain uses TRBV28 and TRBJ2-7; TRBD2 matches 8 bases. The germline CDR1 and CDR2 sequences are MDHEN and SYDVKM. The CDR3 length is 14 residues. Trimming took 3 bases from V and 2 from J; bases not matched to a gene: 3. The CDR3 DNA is TGTGCCAGCAGTTTGAGACTAGCGCCCTACGAGCAGTACTTC. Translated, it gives CASSLRLAPYEQYF.